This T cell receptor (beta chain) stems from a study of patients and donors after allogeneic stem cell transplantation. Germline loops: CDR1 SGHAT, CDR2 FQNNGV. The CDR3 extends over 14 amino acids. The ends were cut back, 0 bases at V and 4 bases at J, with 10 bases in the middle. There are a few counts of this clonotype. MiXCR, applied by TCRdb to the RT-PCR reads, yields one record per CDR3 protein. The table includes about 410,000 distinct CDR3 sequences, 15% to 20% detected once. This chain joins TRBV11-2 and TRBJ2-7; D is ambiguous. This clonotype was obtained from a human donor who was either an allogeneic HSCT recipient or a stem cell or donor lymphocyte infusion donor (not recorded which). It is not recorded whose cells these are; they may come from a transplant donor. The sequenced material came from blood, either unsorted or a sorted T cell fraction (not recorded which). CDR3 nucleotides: TGTGCCAGCAGCTTAGATGGAAACCCTTACGAGCAGTACTTC. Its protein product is CASSLDGNPYEQYF.